Each of the 31 T cell receptor beta chains below was sequenced from the same sample in a study of cytomegalovirus exposure and HLA in healthy donors. The PCR employed 60 Vbeta primers together with 13 Jbeta primers. The method was immunoSEQ multiplex PCR; TCRdb's version includes in-frame clones alone and lacks a portion of them. The top ten clones hold 2% to 2.5% of a sample with 150,000 to 200,000 clones, 70% to 80% of them seen once. Sequencing was performed on PBMCs. The receptor source for this set is a woman in her 30s in good health and CMV-seropositive.

This clone was counted a few times. The chain links TRBV4-1 to TRBJ2-7; 12 bases line up with TRBD1. V shed 3 bases and J 6 bases; nucleotides not matched to a gene: 12. The CDR3 is 17 residues long. Germline V gives CDR1 MGHRA, CDR2 YSYEKL. The CDR3 region is CASSQDVPGQGAGEQYF. Written as DNA, the CDR3 is TGCGCCAGCAGCCAGGATGTTCCGGGACAGGGGGCCGGCGAGCAGTACTTC.

V gene TRBV18 combines with J gene TRBJ2-1; 9 nucleotides line up with TRBD2. CDR3 length equals 15 residues. Germline V gene sequence: CDR1 KGHSH, CDR2 LQKENI. V lost 2 bases, J lost 6 bases, and 5 bases stayed unmatched. The CDR3 sequence is CASSPRLAGTNEQFF. CDR3 coding DNA: TGTGCCAGCTCACCAAGGCTAGCGGGGACCAATGAGCAGTTCTTC. The full variable domain, in which reference TRBV18 and TRBJ2-1 provide the parts outside the CDR3, is NAGVMQNPRHLVRRRGQEARLRCSPMKGHSHVYWYRQLPEEGLKFMVYLQKENIIDESGMPKERFSAEFPKEGPSILRIQQVVRGDSAAYFCASSPRLAGTNEQFFGPGTRLTVL.

The V gene is TRBV27, the J gene TRBJ2-1; 7 bases fit TRBD1. There are 15 residues in the CDR3. The J segment lost 4 bases and the V segment lost 5 bases, leaving 8 bases of the junction unmatched. In germline, CDR1 is MNHEY, CDR2 SMNVEV (reference sequence). The CDR3 is CASSDVGTVYNEQFF. DNA for the CDR3: TGTGCCAGCAGTGACGTCGGGACAGTTTACAATGAGCAGTTCTTC.

The gene calls are TRBV28 and TRBJ1-1; D remains unclear. V lost 5 bases, J lost 5 bases, and 9 bases lay in between. This CDR3 has 12 residues. Germline-derived CDR1 and CDR2 are MDHEN and SYDVKM. CDR3 region: CASSVGWTEAFF. In DNA, the CDR3 is TGTGCCAGCAGTGTCGGTTGGACTGAAGCTTTCTTT. The whole variable domain, remainder taken from reference TRBV28 and TRBJ1-1, is DVKVTQSSRYLVKRTGEKVFLECVQDMDHENMFWYRQDPGLGLRLIYFSYDVKMKEKGDIPEGYSVSREKKERFSLILESASTNQTSMYLCASSVGWTEAFFGQGTRLTVV.

The V and J genes are TRBV19 and TRBJ1-5; weak D call: TRBD1 (6 bases). The CDR3 loop spans 16 amino acids. V lost 5 bases to trimming and J lost 2 bases, with 16 bases between them. Germline loops: CDR1 LNHDA, CDR2 SQIVND (reference sequence). The CDR3, as DNA: TGTGCCAGTAGTGTGGGGGCGCCGGGTGGCAATCAGCCCCAGCATTTT. It codes for CASSVGAPGGNQPQHF.

The chain recombines TRBV9 with TRBJ2-3, with TRBD2 matching over 7 bases. V shed 4 bases, J shed 4 bases, and the junction held 3 bases outside the gene matches. The CDR3 has 13 amino acids. Looked up from germline, CDR1 is SGDLS and CDR2 is YYNGEE. In DNA, the CDR3 is TGTGCCAGCAGCCCCGGGGGGTCAGATACGCAGTATTTT. Translation gives CASSPGGSDTQYF.

This clone was detected a few times. This chain uses TRBV6-5 with TRBJ1-1; the match to TRBD1 covers 8 bases. Germline CDR1 is MNHEY and CDR2 is SVGAGI. The CDR3 covers 14 residues. V gave up 7 bases and J gave up 8 bases; unmatched junction bases: 12. CDR3 in DNA: TGTGCCAGCACCTTGGACAGGGTCAGTTCCGAAGCTTTCTTT. Translating it yields CASTLDRVSSEAFF.

This clone was found a few times. V is TRBV30 and J is TRBJ1-1; no clear D gene. V was pared by 3 bases and J by 0 bases, with 2 bases between. Germline CDR1 GTSNPN, CDR2 SVGIG (reference sequence). This CDR3 has 11 residues. The CDR3 loop reads CAWSLNTEAFF. CDR3 DNA: TGTGCCTGGAGCTTGAACACTGAAGCTTTCTTT.

In DNA form, the CDR3 reads TGTGCCAGCAGCTCACAGGGTAGGACTTACGAGCAGTACTTC. Its translation is CASSSQGRTYEQYF. The J gene is TRBJ2-7, the V gene TRBV13; the D gene is possibly TRBD1 (6 bases). Per the germline V gene, CDR1 is PRHDT and CDR2 is FYEKMQ (reference sequence). CDR3 length: 14 residues. Trimming took 4 bases from V and 4 from J, leaving 14 bases between them.

The chain uses TRBV5-1 and TRBJ1-1; 8 bases line up with TRBD1. The CDR3 is 15 amino acids. Germline lookup yields CDR1 SGHRS and CDR2 YFSETQ. Germline trimming cut 4 bases from V and 2 bases from J; bases unmatched to any gene: 7. The CDR3 nucleotides read TGCGCCAGCAGCGTTTGGACAGGGATAAACACTGAAGCTTTCTTT. Its translation: CASSVWTGINTEAFF.

The chain combines TRBV6-5 with TRBJ2-3; TRBD2 matches 7 bases. CDR1 MNHEY and CDR2 SVGAGI come from the germline V gene. The CDR3 is made up of 12 amino acids. With 5 bases clipped from V and 12 bases from J, the junction kept 8 bases outside the gene matches. CDR3 bases: TGTGCCAGCAGTGGGGGGGGAGAGACTCAGTATTTT. Its protein is CASSGGGETQYF.

Notes on this clone: A junction boundary mismatches the germline segment, possibly from a read error. V is TRBV7-9 and J is TRBJ2-6, with 10 bases identical to TRBD1. Germline V CDR1 and CDR2: SEHNR, FQNEAQ (reference sequence). CDR3 length: 17 amino acids. The CDR3 is CSSSPGTGAGRANVLTF. The CDR3 DNA reads TGTTCCAGCAGCCCAGGGACAGGGGCGGGTAGGGCCAACGTCCTGACTTTC.

This sequence joins TRBV15 and TRBJ1-3, with 9 positions matching TRBD1. V shed 3 bases, J shed 4 bases, and the junction held 7 bases outside the gene matches. From germline, CDR1 is LNHNV and CDR2 YYDKDF (reference sequence). The CDR3 is made up of 16 amino acids. The chain's CDR3 is CATSRKGQGAGNTIYF. DNA of the CDR3: TGTGCCACCAGCAGGAAGGGACAGGGCGCAGGAAACACCATATATTTT.

In this sample, this clone turned up a few times. The chain recombines TRBV7-9 with TRBJ2-4; D is possibly TRBD2 (5 bases). Germline-derived CDR1 and CDR2 are SEHNR and FQNEAQ (reference sequence). This CDR3 is 16 amino acids long. Trimming shortened V by 5 bases and J by 1 base, and 15 bases separated the two germline ends. CDR3 amino acids: CASSPTTRVAKNIQYF. CDR3 DNA sequence: TGTGCCAGCAGCCCTACTACGAGGGTCGCCAAAAACATTCAGTACTTC.

The chain employs TRBV5-1 and TRBJ2-3, with D possibly being TRBD1 (6 bases). The CDR3 has 12 amino acids. V was trimmed by 5 bases and J by 8 bases, leaving 12 bases between them. Germline V gene sequence: CDR1 SGHRS, CDR2 YFSETQ. This chain's CDR3 is CASRREGGTQYF. CDR3 nucleotide sequence: TGCGCCAGCAGGAGGGAAGGGGGTACGCAGTATTTT.

The genes are TRBV7-2 and TRBJ2-1, with 10 bases that match TRBD2. The CDR3 sequence is 15 residues long. The germline gives CDR1 SGHTA, CDR2 FQGNSA. V lost 5 bases and J lost 4; bases outside the gene matches: 5. Written as DNA, the CDR3 is TGTGCCAGCAGCCTGGGACTAGCGAGTTACAATGAGCAGTTCTTC. It is translated as CASSLGLASYNEQFF.

This chain joins TRBV6-1 and TRBJ2-1; 9 nucleotides align to TRBD2. Germline CDR1 MNHNS, CDR2 SASEGT. Trimming removed 5 bases from V and 9 bases from J; junction bases left unmatched: 8. CDR3 length equals 14 residues. The CDR3 sequence is CASSPSGGSFEQFF. The CDR3 DNA sequence: TGTGCCAGCAGTCCCAGCGGGGGGTCTTTTGAGCAGTTCTTC.

The chain is built from TRBV7-8 and TRBJ1-1; D call uncertain. V was trimmed by 1 base and J by 2 bases, leaving 5 bases between them. The CDR3 extends over 13 amino acids. Germline values: CDR1 SGHVS, CDR2 FQNEAQ. CDR3 bases: TGTGCCAGCAGCTTAGTCCTAAACACTGAAGCTTTCTTT. Its translation: CASSLVLNTEAFF.

This CDR3 reads CASSVEGAVPTDTQYF. In DNA form, the CDR3 reads TGTGCCAGCAGCGTAGAGGGGGCAGTTCCCACAGATACGCAGTATTTT. V and J are TRBV9 and TRBJ2-3, with TRBD1 matching over 7 bases. The V gene's germline CDR1 is SGDLS and CDR2 YYNGEE. The junction had 6 bases not matched to a gene; V was cut back by 0 bases and J by 2 bases. This CDR3 spans 16 amino acids.

V usage is TRBV13 and J usage is TRBJ1-1; D not certain. The CDR3 extends over 11 amino acids. Germline CDR1 and CDR2: PRHDT and FYEKMQ (reference sequence). V lost 7 bases and J lost 6, with 9 bases in between. The CDR3 spells CASTNSAEAFF. The CDR3 DNA sequence: TGTGCCAGCACCAACTCGGCTGAAGCTTTCTTT.

This clone was seen once. The chain has TRBV6-6 and TRBJ2-3; 13 nucleotides match TRBD2. The CDR3 loop spans 16 amino acids. J lost 3 bases, V lost 6 bases, and 6 bases had no gene match. Germline lookup yields CDR1 MNHNY and CDR2 SVGAGI (reference sequence). Here the CDR3 DNA reads TGTGCCAGCAGGGACCAACTAGCGGGAGGGACAGATACGCAGTATTTT. Protein sequence: CASRDQLAGGTDTQYF.

This sequence joins TRBV9 and TRBJ1-2; D is ambiguous. Germline CDR1 reads SGDLS; CDR2 reads YYNGEE. The CDR3 has 14 residues. Trimming removed 4 bases at V and 7 bases at J, with 17 bases between. CDR3 in amino acids: CASSLRHIGFGYTF. CDR3 nucleotide sequence: TGTGCCAGCAGCCTAAGACATATTGGATTTGGCTACACCTTC.

The chain recombines TRBV11-3 with TRBJ2-2; 7 bases match TRBD2. CDR3 length: 16 residues. Germline V gene sequence: CDR1 SGHNT, CDR2 YENEEA. The trim removed 2 bases at V and 1 base at J, leaving 4 bases unmatched. DNA for the CDR3: TGTGCCAGCAGCTTATACCCGGGGGGGAACACCGGGGAGCTGTTTTTT. Translated, it gives CASSLYPGGNTGELFF. Together with reference TRBV11-3 and TRBJ2-2, the CDR3 gives the full variable domain: EAGVVQSPRYKIIEKKQPVAFWCNPISGHNTLYWYLQNLGQGPELLIRYENEEAVDDSQLPKDRFSAERLKGVDSTLKIQPAELGDSAVYLCASSLYPGGNTGELFFGEGSRLTVL.

This chain uses TRBV5-4 with TRBJ2-1, with 11 bases lining up with TRBD2. V gave up 4 bases and J gave up 8 bases; unmatched junction bases: 8. This CDR3 region has 15 residues. CDR1 is SGHNT and CDR2 is YYREEE in the germline V gene (reference sequence). For the CDR3, the DNA is TGTGCCAGCAGCCCGGGACTAGCGGCCAGCGATGAGCAGTTCTTC. Amino acid sequence: CASSPGLAASDEQFF.

V usage is TRBV2 and J usage is TRBJ1-5, with 9 nucleotides matching TRBD1. CDR1 is SNHLY, CDR2 FYNNEI, per germline. Unmatched junction bases numbered 13, after V lost 7 bases and J lost 0 bases. This CDR3 spans 18 amino acids. The CDR3 spells CASTTGTGTKYSNQPQHF. CDR3 coding DNA: TGTGCCAGCACGACTGGGACAGGGACGAAATATAGCAATCAGCCCCAGCATTTT.

V gene TRBV2 combines with J gene TRBJ1-1; D is uncertain. Germline values: CDR1 SNHLY, CDR2 FYNNEI. The CDR3 has 13 residues. Deletions cut 6 bases from V and 2 bases from J, with 10 bases between. CDR3 bases: TGTGCCAGCAGAGTACGGAGAAACACTGAAGCTTTCTTT. Amino acids: CASRVRRNTEAFF.

The chain links TRBV7-8 to TRBJ2-3; 10 bases align to TRBD2. Germline-derived CDR1 and CDR2 are SGHVS and FQNEAQ. V dropped 4 bases and J dropped 4; count of bases not matched to a gene: 5. The CDR3 is 15 residues long. The CDR3 nucleotides are TGTGCCAGCAGCTCACTAGCGGGGAGGCCAGATACGCAGTATTTT. Residues: CASSSLAGRPDTQYF.

The chain recombines TRBV11-2 with TRBJ2-6; the D gene is possibly TRBD1 (5 bases). The germline V gene encodes CDR1 SGHAT and CDR2 FQNNGV. Trimming pared 1 base from V and 2 bases from J, leaving 6 bases between. This CDR3 has 15 amino acids. The CDR3 DNA follows: TGTGCCAGCAGCTTAGGACAGCCTGGGGCCAACGTCCTGACTTTC. Translating gives CASSLGQPGANVLTF.

Notes on this clone: The conserved phenylalanine or tryptophan is not found at the CDR3 terminus, so this likely reflects a read error. CDR3 residues: CASTTGVRNSPLHL. The CDR3 coding sequence is TGTGCCAGCACTACAGGGGTCCGGAATTCACCCCTCCACCTT. The chain recombines TRBV27 with TRBJ1-6; 7 bases map to TRBD1. V trimming: 7 bases; J trimming: 7 bases; junction bases outside the gene matches: 7. CDR3 length: 14 residues. CDR1 is MNHEY, CDR2 SMNVEV, per germline (reference sequence).

This clone has a handful of counts. In DNA form, the CDR3 reads TGTGCCAGTAGTAAAGGGACTCCCCAGCGTGAGCAGTTCTTC. It is translated as CASSKGTPQREQFF. The rearrangement joins TRBV19 to TRBJ2-1, with a possible D match to TRBD2 (6 bases). Germline-derived CDR1 and CDR2 are LNHDA and SQIVND (reference sequence). The CDR3 covers 14 residues. V was pared by 4 bases and J by 9 bases, with 16 bases between.

This clone has a handful of counts. V is TRBV10-1 and J is TRBJ2-1, with 13 bases lining up with TRBD2. V trimming: 3 bases; J trimming: 9 bases; junction bases outside the gene matches: 11. The germline V gene encodes CDR1 WNHNN and CDR2 SYGVQD (reference sequence). This CDR3 is built from 17 residues. CDR3 protein: CASSDPPGLAGVSEQFF. The CDR3 nucleotides are TGCGCCAGCAGTGATCCTCCAGGACTAGCGGGAGTGAGTGAGCAGTTCTTC.